This TCR beta chain was captured by sequencing in a study of identical twins. Study findings and constraints: Within beta out-of-frame sequences, the excess sharing observed between twins was weaker. Out-of-frame alpha sequences shared by twins showed excess low generation probability.

Germline CDR1 reads DFQATT; CDR2 reads SNEGSKA (reference sequence). CDR3 length: 16 residues. The ends were cut back, 6 bases at V and 2 bases at J, with 21 bases in the middle. This clonotype was picked up many times. The antigen is undetermined. Through template switching, a universal primer site was introduced, and the cDNA contained unique molecular identifiers. TCRdb re-called the 5' RACE reads with MiXCR, one entry per CDR3 protein. The sample holds approximately 700,000 distinct CDR3 sequences, less than 7% seen once. All of the donors were Caucasians in good health. V is TRBV20-1 and J is TRBJ2-3; D gene unclear. The clonotype originates from a man younger than 35 in good health. The sequencing input was naive T cells sorted from blood. CDR3 in amino acids: CSAPAVADGYTDTQYF. The CDR3 region has the DNA TGCAGTGCGCCGGCGGTGGCTGACGGTTACACAGATACGCAGTATTTT.